The 19 T cell receptor beta chains below were found in one sample sequenced in a study of blood T cells in healthy people across ages. Primed by a sample-barcoded 5' primer and a J-beta primer mix, a second PCR proceeded for about 6 to 11 cycles. TCRdb recomputed calls from the 5' RACE reads with MiXCR, one row per CDR3 protein. The data show a few hundred thousand distinct CDR3 sequences, about 26% seen once. These data are also associated with another study on T cells of mothers and their children.

Sequencing input: blood. These receptors all stem from a boy under 10 years old in good health.

In its sample, this clonotype was seen a few times. V is TRBV7-9 and J is TRBJ1-5; D uncertain. This CDR3 is built from 13 residues. Germline V gene sequence: CDR1 SEHNR, CDR2 FQNEAQ (reference sequence). V lost 2 bases and J 7 bases, leaving 9 bases between the germline ends. CDR3 sequence (DNA): TGTGCCAGCAGCTTAAGGAAGGGACAGCCCCAGCATTTT. Encoded protein: CASSLRKGQPQHF.

The chain recombines TRBV30 with TRBJ2-2; D remains ambiguous. Germline V lookup: CDR1 GTSNPN, CDR2 SVGIG (reference sequence). The CDR3 covers 13 residues. Trimming removed 4 bases from V and 4 bases from J, with 10 bases in between. The CDR3 region has the DNA TGTGCCTGGACCCGGGTCCGCACCGGGGAGCTGTTTTTT. It encodes CAWTRVRTGELFF.

The chain has TRBV30 and TRBJ2-2; no definite D call. The CDR3 has 14 residues. The V and J ends lost 4 bases and 1 base respectively, with 10 bases between them. Germline V lookup: CDR1 GTSNPN, CDR2 SVGIG (reference sequence). CDR3 residues: CAWNHLLNTGELFF. The CDR3 nucleotides read TGTGCCTGGAACCACCTACTGAACACCGGGGAGCTGTTTTTT.

The V call is TRBV24-1, the J call TRBJ2-3; 10 bases are shared with TRBD1. J was trimmed by 3 bases and V by 2 bases; bases with no gene match: 16. CDR1 is KGHDR, CDR2 SFDVKD, per germline. The CDR3 contains 20 residues. In nucleotides, the CDR3 is TGTGCCACCAGTGATTCTACCGGGACAGGGGATAGTCGAGGTACAGATACGCAGTATTTT. Amino acids: CATSDSTGTGDSRGTDTQYF.

V gene TRBV12-3 or TRBV12-4 combines with J gene TRBJ1-2; weak D call: TRBD1 (5 bases). Trimming shortened V by 5 bases and J by 2 bases, and 6 bases separated the two germline ends. The CDR3 length is 12 residues. CDR3 in amino acids: CASSRQNYGYTF. The CDR3 coding sequence is TGTGCCAGCAGTCGACAGAACTATGGCTACACCTTC.

This chain links TRBV4-2 with TRBJ2-1; D gene unclear. Trimming left V 1 base short and J 4 bases short, with 17 bases between. This CDR3 is 17 amino acids long. Germline assignment: CDR1 LGHNA and CDR2 YNFKEQ. This chain's CDR3 is CASSQVKLTPGYNEQFF. The CDR3 nucleotides are TGTGCCAGCAGCCAAGTAAAATTGACTCCTGGGTACAATGAGCAGTTCTTC.

The chain uses TRBV27 and TRBJ1-1; maybe TRBD1 (5 bases). This CDR3 has 18 amino acids. CDR1 is MNHEY, CDR2 SMNVEV, per germline (reference sequence). Trimming pared 6 bases from V and 4 bases from J, leaving 27 bases between. The DNA of the CDR3 is TGTGCCAGCAGGTATAGGTCGATCGGCAGGGATAGGGGCACTGAAGCTTTCTTT. This gives the protein CASRYRSIGRDRGTEAFF.

The chain joins TRBV5-8 to TRBJ2-7; D unclear. Matching the DNA end better, TRBJ2-1 makes the J call doubtful. CDR3 size: 13 residues. The germline CDR1 and CDR2 sequences are SGHTS and YDEGEE. The CDR3 DNA sequence: TGTGCCAGCAGCTTCGTTCCTGAAAATGAGCAGTTCTTC. Its translation is CASSFVPENEQFF.

This clonotype was seen only a few times. V usage is TRBV2 and J usage is TRBJ1-1; a possible D gene is TRBD1 (5 bases). Germline V gene sequence: CDR1 SNHLY, CDR2 FYNNEI. Deletions cut 4 bases from V and 1 base from J, with 10 bases between. The CDR3 sequence is 14 residues long. As DNA, the CDR3 is TGTGCCAGCAGTGCCTCAGGACAGAACACTGAAGCTTTCTTT. Translation gives CASSASGQNTEAFF.

The chain combines TRBV12-3 or TRBV12-4 with TRBJ2-5; 10 bases are a match to TRBD1. The CDR3 is 15 amino acids. The V gene end was trimmed by 6 bases and the J gene end by 0 bases; junction bases not matched to a gene: 4. CDR3 in DNA: TGTGCCAGCAGGATCGGGACAGGGGACCAAGAGACCCAGTACTTC. Translating it yields CASRIGTGDQETQYF.

This clonotype was picked up a small number of times. J is TRBJ2-5 and V is TRBV9; D assignment may be TRBD1 or TRBD2 (6 bases each). The DNA end is more similar to TRBJ2-1, so the J call may be wrong. This CDR3 has 15 residues. The germline CDR1 and CDR2 sequences are SGDLS and YYNGEE. CDR3 nucleotide sequence: TGTGCCAGCAGCGTAGAGGGGGGACTTAGCAATGAGCAGTTCTTC. Translated, it gives CASSVEGGLSNEQFF.

The chain carries TRBV19 and TRBJ2-1; the D gene is possibly TRBD2 (6 bases). Germline CDR1 is LNHDA and CDR2 is SQIVND (reference sequence). This CDR3 contains 14 residues. The ends were cut back, 1 base at V and 6 bases at J, with 10 bases in the middle. Written as DNA, the CDR3 is TGTGCCAGTAGTATAGGCGGGATCCGCAATGAGCAGTTCTTC. Translated, it gives CASSIGGIRNEQFF.

This clonotype was detected only a few times. The chain recombines TRBV6-8 with TRBJ1-2; 8 positions match TRBD1. The V gene's germline CDR1 is MNHGY and CDR2 SAAAGT. V lost 2 bases to trimming and J lost 7 bases; unmatched junction nucleotides: 12. This CDR3 has 16 residues. The chain's CDR3 is CASSYENPDRATGYTF. CDR3 coding DNA: TGTGCCAGCAGTTACGAGAATCCGGACAGGGCTACTGGCTACACCTTC.

The table lists this clonotype with a few counts. This sequence joins TRBV20-1 and TRBJ2-3; 7 positions match TRBD2. Germline CDR1 and CDR2: DFQATT and SNEGSKA (reference sequence). V was pared by 0 bases and J by 4 bases, with 1 base of the junction left unmatched. This CDR3 comprises 13 residues. DNA of the CDR3: TGCAGTGCTAGAGACGCGGGAGCAGATACGCAGTATTTT. Amino acids: CSARDAGADTQYF.

The J gene is TRBJ1-2, the V gene TRBV12-3 or TRBV12-4; D gene unclear. This CDR3 is built from 12 residues. V lost 6 bases to trimming and J lost 6 bases, with 11 bases between them. CDR3: CASRDEANGYTF. DNA of the CDR3: TGTGCCAGCAGAGACGAGGCCAATGGCTACACCTTC.

This clonotype was detected only once. A much larger clone is a single base away; this may be a read error. The chain joins TRBV12-3 or TRBV12-4 to TRBJ2-5, with 7 positions matching TRBD2. V lost 7 bases and J lost 4; bases outside the gene matches: 12. This CDR3 is built from 15 residues. The CDR3 region is CASTFRAGDGETQYF. The CDR3 DNA sequence: TGTGCCAGCACTTTTCGTGCGGGAGACGGAGAGACCCAGTACTTC.

The V and J genes are TRBV20-1 and TRBJ2-3, with 10 positions matching TRBD2. CDR1 is DFQATT and CDR2 is SNEGSKA in the germline V gene (reference sequence). J lost 0 bases, V lost 6 bases, and 3 bases had no gene match. The CDR3 has 14 amino acids. The DNA for the CDR3 is TGCAGTGCGGGACTAGCGTACAGCACAGATACGCAGTATTTT. Encoded protein: CSAGLAYSTDTQYF.

The chain employs TRBV27 and TRBJ1-2; D is possibly TRBD1 (6 bases). V lost 6 bases to trimming and J lost 6 bases, with 17 bases between them. The CDR3 length is 14 residues. The germline gives CDR1 MNHEY, CDR2 SMNVEV (reference sequence). The DNA of the CDR3 is TGTGCCAGCAGACCGAGGGGGGGCCTAGATGGCTACACCTTC. Amino acids: CASRPRGGLDGYTF.

The chain has TRBV6-2 or TRBV6-3 and TRBJ1-2; unclear D gene. The ends were cut back, 8 bases at V and 1 base at J, with 5 bases in the middle. Looked up from germline, CDR1 is MNHEY and CDR2 is SVGEGT. The CDR3 consists of 11 residues. The CDR3, as DNA: TGTGCCAGCGGGGATAACTATGGCTACACCTTC. Translating gives CASGDNYGYTF.